These 7 T cell receptor beta chains were sequenced from one sample in a study of OX40 agonist ivuxolimab in advanced cancers. Sequenced by immunoSEQ multiplex PCR; TCRdb stores in-frame clones only, minus some. This sample carries tens of thousands of clones, 81% of them seen once, and the ten largest clones take 5% to 7.5%. The sequencing here drew on CD4+ or CD8+ T cells sorted from blood, taken in a trial of the OX40 agonist ivuxolimab. These receptors came from an adult with an advanced solid tumor such as melanoma, head and neck, liver or kidney cancer.

J is TRBJ2-2 and V is TRBV7-8; D perhaps matches TRBD1 (6 bases). The V and J ends lost 1 base and 5 bases respectively, with 14 bases between them. The CDR3 sequence is 16 residues long. Germline CDR1 is SGHVS and CDR2 is FQNEAQ. For the CDR3, the DNA is TGTGCCAGCAGCTTAGTGGCAGGGGCCACAACCGGGGAGCTGTTTTTT. Translated: CASSLVAGATTGELFF. Full variable domain (remainder filled in from reference TRBV7-8 and TRBJ2-2): GAGVSQSPRYKVAKRGQDVALRCDPISGHVSLFWYQQALGQGPEFLTYFQNEAQLDKSGLPSDRFFAERPEGSVSTLKIQRTQQEDSAVYLCASSLVAGATTGELFFGEGSRLTVL.

This clone was observed a handful of times. V usage is TRBV4-1 and J usage is TRBJ2-2, with 7 bases matching TRBD2. Germline V gene sequence: CDR1 MGHRA, CDR2 YSYEKL. Unmatched junction bases numbered 5, after V lost 0 bases and J lost 7 bases. This CDR3 comprises 15 residues. This CDR3 reads CASSQEGGFVGELFF. The CDR3 nucleotides read TGCGCCAGCAGCCAAGAGGGGGGGTTCGTCGGGGAGCTGTTTTTT.

The V gene is TRBV14, the J gene TRBJ1-1; D call uncertain. Trimming pared 5 bases from V and 5 bases from J, leaving 9 bases between. Germline CDR1 is SGHDN and CDR2 is FVKESK. This CDR3 is 12 amino acids long. The CDR3 loop reads CASSVGRTEAFF. The DNA of the CDR3 is TGTGCCAGCAGCGTGGGTAGAACTGAAGCTTTCTTT.

The rearrangement joins TRBV13 to TRBJ2-3; 8 bases are shared with TRBD2. Looked up from germline, CDR1 is PRHDT and CDR2 is FYEKMQ (reference sequence). Trimming at V came to 4 bases and at J to 6 bases, leaving 9 bases not matched to a gene. The CDR3 covers 15 residues. In DNA, the CDR3 is TGTGCCAGCAGCTCCCCTGGAGCGGGGGACGATACGCAGTATTTT. Translation gives CASSSPGAGDDTQYF.

V gene TRBV11-2 combines with J gene TRBJ2-5; tentative D call: TRBD1 (5 bases). The CDR3 runs 18 residues. The V gene lost 1 base and the J gene lost 2 bases, with 20 bases spanning the gap. Germline CDR1 reads SGHAT; CDR2 reads FQNNGV. For the CDR3, the DNA is TGTGCCAGCAGCTTAGGGAAACAGGCGTATACGCATCAAGAGACCCAGTACTTC. This gives the protein CASSLGKQAYTHQETQYF.

This chain connects TRBV6-5 to TRBJ2-1, with 9 bases lining up with TRBD1. Trimming at V came to 5 bases and at J to 9 bases, leaving 8 bases not matched to a gene. The CDR3 is made up of 14 amino acids. CDR1 MNHEY and CDR2 SVGAGI come from the germline V gene. The CDR3 nucleotides are TGTGCCAGCAGTAGGGGACAGGGCGTAGGTGAGCAGTTCTTC. It codes for CASSRGQGVGEQFF.

The chain has TRBV9 and TRBJ1-2, with D tentatively TRBD1 (6 bases). V lost 0 bases, J lost 4 bases, and 10 bases lay in between. This CDR3 has 14 residues. Germline CDR1 is SGDLS and CDR2 is YYNGEE. This CDR3 is CASSVGGGGYGYTF. The DNA of the CDR3 is TGTGCCAGCAGCGTAGGTGGGGGCGGCTATGGCTACACCTTC.